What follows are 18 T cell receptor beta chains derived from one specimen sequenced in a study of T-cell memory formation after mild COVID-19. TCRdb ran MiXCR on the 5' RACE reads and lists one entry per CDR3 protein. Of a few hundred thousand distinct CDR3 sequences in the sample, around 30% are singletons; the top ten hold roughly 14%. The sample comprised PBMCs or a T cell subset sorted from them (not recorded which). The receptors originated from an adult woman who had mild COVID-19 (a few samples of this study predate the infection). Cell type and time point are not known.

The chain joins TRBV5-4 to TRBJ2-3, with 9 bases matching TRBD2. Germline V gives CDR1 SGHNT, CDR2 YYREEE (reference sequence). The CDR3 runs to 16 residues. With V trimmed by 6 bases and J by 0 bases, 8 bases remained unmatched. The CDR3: CASMRTSVHSTDTQYF. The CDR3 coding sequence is TGTGCCAGCATGCGGACTAGCGTCCATAGCACAGATACGCAGTATTTT. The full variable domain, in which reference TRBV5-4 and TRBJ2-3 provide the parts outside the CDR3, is ETGVTQSPTHLIKTRGQQVTLRCSSQSGHNTVSWYQQALGQGPQFIFQYYREEENGRGNFPPRFSGLQFPNYSSELNVNALELDDSALYLCASMRTSVHSTDTQYFGPGTRLTVL.

CDR3 sequence reads: CASSVGERMNTEAFF. The CDR3, as DNA: TGTGCCAGCAGCGTAGGAGAACGCATGAACACTGAAGCTTTCTTT. The J gene is TRBJ1-1, the V gene TRBV9; D is uncertain. The V gene lost 0 bases and the J gene lost 0 bases, with 9 bases spanning the gap. Germline CDR1 and CDR2: SGDLS and YYNGEE. The length of the CDR3 is 15 residues.

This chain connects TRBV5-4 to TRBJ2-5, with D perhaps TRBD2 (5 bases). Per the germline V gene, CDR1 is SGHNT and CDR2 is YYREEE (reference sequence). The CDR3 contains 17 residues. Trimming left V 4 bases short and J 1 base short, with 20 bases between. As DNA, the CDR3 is TGTGCCAGCAGCGATCCGTCTAGTAGCGAGACCCAAGAGACCCAGTACTTC. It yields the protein CASSDPSSSETQETQYF.

As DNA, the CDR3 is TGTGCCAGCAGCGTCTGGTGGGGGTATGGCTACACCTTC. This gives the protein CASSVWWGYGYTF. V is TRBV7-9 and J is TRBJ1-2; weak D call: TRBD1 (5 bases). CDR3 length: 13 amino acids. The germline CDR1 and CDR2 sequences are SEHNR and FQNEAQ (reference sequence). V was clipped by 5 bases and J by 5 bases, with 12 bases between them.

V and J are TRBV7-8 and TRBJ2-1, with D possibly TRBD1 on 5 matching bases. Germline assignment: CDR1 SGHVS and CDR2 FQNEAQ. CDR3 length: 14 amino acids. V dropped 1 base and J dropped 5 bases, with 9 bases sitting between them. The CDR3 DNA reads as TGTGCCAGCAGCTTAGTGACAGTACACAATGAGCAGTTCTTC. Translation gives CASSLVTVHNEQFF. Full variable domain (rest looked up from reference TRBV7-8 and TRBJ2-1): GAGVSQSPRYKVAKRGQDVALRCDPISGHVSLFWYQQALGQGPEFLTYFQNEAQLDKSGLPSDRFFAERPEGSVSTLKIQRTQQEDSAVYLCASSLVTVHNEQFFGPGTRLTVL.

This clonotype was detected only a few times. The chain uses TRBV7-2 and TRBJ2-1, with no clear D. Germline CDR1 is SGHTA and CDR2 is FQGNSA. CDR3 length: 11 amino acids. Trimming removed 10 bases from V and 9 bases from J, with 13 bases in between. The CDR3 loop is CATERTGEQFF. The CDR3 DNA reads TGTGCCACCGAACGGACCGGTGAGCAGTTCTTC.

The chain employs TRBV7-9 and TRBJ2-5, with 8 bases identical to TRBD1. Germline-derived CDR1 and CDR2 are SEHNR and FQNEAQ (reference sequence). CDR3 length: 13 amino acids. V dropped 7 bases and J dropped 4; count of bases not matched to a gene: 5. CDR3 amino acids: CASTRTGIETQYF. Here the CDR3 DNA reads TGTGCCAGCACCAGGACAGGGATAGAGACCCAGTACTTC.

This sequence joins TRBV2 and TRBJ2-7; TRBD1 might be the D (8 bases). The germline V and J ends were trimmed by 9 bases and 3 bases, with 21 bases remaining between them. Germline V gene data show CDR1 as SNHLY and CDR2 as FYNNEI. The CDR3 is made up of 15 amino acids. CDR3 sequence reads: CARQLRTGGDYEQYF. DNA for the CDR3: TGTGCCAGACAGCTACGAACAGGGGGGGACTACGAGCAGTACTTC.

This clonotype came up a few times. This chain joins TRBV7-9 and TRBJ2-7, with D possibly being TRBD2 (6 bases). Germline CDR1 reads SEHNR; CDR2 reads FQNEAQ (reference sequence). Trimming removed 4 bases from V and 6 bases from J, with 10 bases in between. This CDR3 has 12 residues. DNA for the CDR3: TGTGCCAGCAGCTGGACTACGAGCGAGCAGTACTTC. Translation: CASSWTTSEQYF.

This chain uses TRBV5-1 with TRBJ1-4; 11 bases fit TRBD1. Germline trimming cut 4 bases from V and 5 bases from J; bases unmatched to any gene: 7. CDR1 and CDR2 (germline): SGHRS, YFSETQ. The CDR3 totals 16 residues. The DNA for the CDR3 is TGCGCCAGCAGCCGGACAGGGGGCGCGGGCAATGAAAAACTGTTTTTT. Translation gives CASSRTGGAGNEKLFF.

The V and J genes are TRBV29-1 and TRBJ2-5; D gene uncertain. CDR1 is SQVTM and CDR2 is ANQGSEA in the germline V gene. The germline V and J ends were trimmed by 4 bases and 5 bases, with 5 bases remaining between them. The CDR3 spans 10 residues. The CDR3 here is CSVGRETQYF. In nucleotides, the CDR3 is TGCAGCGTTGGCAGGGAGACCCAGTACTTC. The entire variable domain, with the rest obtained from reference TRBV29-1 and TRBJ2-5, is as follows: SAVISQKPSRDICQRGTSLTIQCQVDSQVTMMFWYRQQPGQSLTLIATANQGSEATYESGFVIDKFPISRPNLTFSTLTVSNMSPEDSSIYLCSVGRETQYFGPGTRLLVL.

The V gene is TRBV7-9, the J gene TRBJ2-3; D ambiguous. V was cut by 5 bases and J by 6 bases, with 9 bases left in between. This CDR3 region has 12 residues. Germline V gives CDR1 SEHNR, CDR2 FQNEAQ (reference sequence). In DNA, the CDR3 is TGTGCCAGCAGCCTAGAGTTGGATACGCAGTATTTT. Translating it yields CASSLELDTQYF. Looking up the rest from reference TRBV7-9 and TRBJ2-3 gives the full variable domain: DTGVSQNPRHKITKRGQNVTFRCDPISEHNRLYWYRQTLGQGPEFLTYFQNEAQLEKSRLLSDRFSAERPKGSFSTLEIQRTEQGDSAMYLCASSLELDTQYFGPGTRLTVL.

The CDR3 nucleotides are TGTGCCTGGAGTGCCACGATTAGGACTGAAGCTTTCTTT. It is translated as CAWSATIRTEAFF. The J gene is TRBJ1-1, the V gene TRBV30; the D is unclear. The germline V gene has CDR1 GTSNPN and CDR2 SVGIG (reference sequence). The CDR3 has 13 residues. Trimming stripped 1 base from V and 5 bases from J, with 11 bases between.

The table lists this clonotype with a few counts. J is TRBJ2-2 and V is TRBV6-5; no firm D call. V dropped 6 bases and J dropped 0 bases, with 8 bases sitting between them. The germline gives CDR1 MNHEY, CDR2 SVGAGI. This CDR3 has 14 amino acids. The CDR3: CASRATSNTGELFF. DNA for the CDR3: TGTGCCAGCAGGGCCACATCGAACACCGGGGAGCTGTTTTTT.

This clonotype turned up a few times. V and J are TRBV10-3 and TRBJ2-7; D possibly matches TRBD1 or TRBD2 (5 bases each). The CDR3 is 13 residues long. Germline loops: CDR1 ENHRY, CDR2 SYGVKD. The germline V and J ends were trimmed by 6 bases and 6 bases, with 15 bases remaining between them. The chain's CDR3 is CAISPGPRGEQYF. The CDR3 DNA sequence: TGTGCCATCAGCCCGGGACCTCGTGGCGAGCAGTACTTC.

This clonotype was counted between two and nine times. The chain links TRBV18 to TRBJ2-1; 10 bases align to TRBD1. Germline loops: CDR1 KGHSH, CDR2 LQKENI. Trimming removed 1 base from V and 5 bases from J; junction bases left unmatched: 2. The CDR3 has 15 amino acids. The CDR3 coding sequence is TGTGCCAGCTCACCACTGGGACAGGGGAACAATGAGCAGTTCTTC. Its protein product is CASSPLGQGNNEQFF.

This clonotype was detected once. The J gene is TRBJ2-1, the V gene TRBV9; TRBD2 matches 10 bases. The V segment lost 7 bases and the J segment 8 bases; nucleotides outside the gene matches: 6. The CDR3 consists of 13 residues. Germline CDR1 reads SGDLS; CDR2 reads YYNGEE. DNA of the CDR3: TGTGCCAGCGGCCTAGCGGGGGACCATGAGCAGTTCTTC. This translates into CASGLAGDHEQFF.

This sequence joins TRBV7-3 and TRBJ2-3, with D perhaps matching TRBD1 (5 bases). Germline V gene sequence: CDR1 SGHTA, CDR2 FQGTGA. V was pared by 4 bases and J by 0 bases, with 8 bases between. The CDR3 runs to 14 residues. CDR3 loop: CASSSQASTDTQYF. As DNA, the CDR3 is TGTGCCAGCAGCTCACAGGCCAGCACAGATACGCAGTATTTT. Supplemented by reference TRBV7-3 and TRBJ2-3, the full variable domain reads GAGVSQTPSNKVTEKGKYVELRCDPISGHTALYWYRQSLGQGPEFLIYFQGTGAADDSGLPNDRFFAVRPEGSVSTLKIQRTERGDSAVYLCASSSQASTDTQYFGPGTRLTVL.